This is a list of T cell receptor beta chains from one sample in a study of shared clonotypes between healthy human individuals. Sequencing was performed with immunoSEQ multiplex PCR; in TCRdb, only in-frame clones are kept and a portion is missing. The sample lists about half a million clones; roughly 77% were seen once. The specimen was PBMCs. These receptors came from a woman in her thirties or forties in good health. Some clones in this sample may be carry-over from other donors' samples. CDR3s include the opening cysteine and the closing phenylalanine or tryptophan. D genes are given only for firm matches. Size is omitted from some rows. Given values are once, few, many or a class for expanded clones.

size,V,J,D,DNA,CDR3
-,TRBV15,TRBJ2-7,-,TGTGCCACCAGCAGAGATCGGGGCGAGCAGTACTTC,CATSRDRGEQYF
-,TRBV7-8,TRBJ2-3,-,TGTGCCAGCAGCCCGGGGCTACGACGTAGCACAGATACGCAGTATTTT,CASSPGLRRSTDTQYF
-,TRBV5-8,TRBJ2-7,TRBD2,TGTGCCAGCAGGGGGGGGGAGACCTACGAGCAGTACTTC,CASRGGETYEQYF
-,TRBV5-5,TRBJ1-1,TRBD1,TGTGCCAGCAGCTCTACAGGGGTCTCGAACACTGAAGCTTTCTTT,CASSSTGVSNTEAFF
-,TRBV18,TRBJ2-1,TRBD1,TGTGCCAGCTCACCACGGACAGGCCGACGGGCGGACAATGAGCAGTTCTTC,CASSPRTGRRADNEQFF
-,TRBV7-2,TRBJ2-3,TRBD2,TGTGCCAGCAGCTTACTAGCGGGAGGGCCTACAGATACGCAGTATTTT,CASSLLAGGPTDTQYF
once,TRBV6-5,TRBJ2-3,-,TGTGCCAGCAGCCCACGGGGCGTTTGGTCGCAGTATTTT,CASSPRGVWSQYF
-,TRBV11-2,TRBJ2-7,-,TGTGCCAGCAGCTTAGACGAGACAGCCAACTACGAGCAGTACTTC,CASSLDETANYEQYF
-,TRBV20-1,TRBJ1-1,-,TGCAGTGCTAGTGATAGGGCTGAAGCTTTCTTT,CSASDRAEAFF
-,TRBV7-8,TRBJ2-5,TRBD1,TGTGCCAGCAGCTTAGAAGGGAGAGGGGGCGGAGAGACCCAGTACTTC,CASSLEGRGGGETQYF
-,TRBV5-1,TRBJ2-1,TRBD2,TGCGCCAGCAGCTTGGAGACTAGCGATGAGCAGTTCTTC,CASSLETSDEQFF
-,TRBV4-1,TRBJ1-3,-,TGCGCCAGCAGCCCCCGACAGTTCTCTGGAAACACCATATATTTT,CASSPRQFSGNTIYF
-,TRBV7-2,TRBJ2-1,-,TGTGCCAGCAGCGACCTTGGGAGCTCCTACAATGAGCAGTTCTTC,CASSDLGSSYNEQFF
-,TRBV11-2,TRBJ1-3,TRBD1,TGTGCCAGCAGCCCCAATTATCAGGGGGGATATGGAAACACCATATATTTT,CASSPNYQGGYGNTIYF
-,TRBV15,TRBJ1-4,TRBD1,TGTGCCACCAGCAGAAGGAGGGACAGGGGGCCGGAAAAACTGTTTTTT,CATSRRRDRGPEKLFF
few,TRBV25-1,TRBJ2-7,-,TGTGCCAGCAGTGAAACAGGGACCATCCGAGGCGCCTACGAGCAGTACTTC,CASSETGTIRGAYEQYF
-,TRBV5-1,TRBJ2-2,TRBD2,TGCGCCAGCAGGCTAGCGGGAGACACCGGGGAGCTGTTTTTT,CASRLAGDTGELFF
once,TRBV30,TRBJ1-3,-,TGTGCCTGGACCCCGGGGGCGCCGCGAGGAAACACCATATATTTT,CAWTPGAPRGNTIYF
-,TRBV28,TRBJ2-7,TRBD2,TGTGCTCATGGGACTAGCGGGAAGACCTACGAGCAGTACTTC,CAHGTSGKTYEQYF
-,TRBV5-1,TRBJ2-3,TRBD2,TGCGCCAGCCGCCCGGGAGGCCTCAGCACAGATACGCAGTATTTT,CASRPGGLSTDTQYF
once,TRBV27,TRBJ2-5,-,TGTGCCAGCAGTTCCAGCGGGGAGACCCAGTACTTC,CASSSSGETQYF
-,TRBV18,TRBJ2-7,TRBD2,TGTGCCAGCTCAACTGGGACTAGCGGGACGAACCAGCAGTACTTC,CASSTGTSGTNQQYF
few,TRBV28,TRBJ1-4,-,TGTGCCAGCAGTTTCCCTGGGGTTGGCACTAATGAAAAACTGTTTTTT,CASSFPGVGTNEKLFF
-,TRBV5-1,TRBJ1-2,-,TGCGCCAGCAGCTTGGCCTACCGGAACTATGGCTACACCTTC,CASSLAYRNYGYTF
-,TRBV25-1,TRBJ2-3,-,TGTGCCAGCAGTGACCCAAGGGGCGTGGTAAATACGCAGTATTTT,CASSDPRGVVNTQYF
-,TRBV9,TRBJ1-1,TRBD1,TGTGCCAGCAGCGGGGACAGGGACGCTGAAGCTTTCTTT,CASSGDRDAEAFF
-,TRBV5-1,TRBJ2-7,-,TGCGCCAGCAGCTTCCTCCGGGACTACGAGCAGTACTTC,CASSFLRDYEQYF
-,TRBV5-1,TRBJ2-7,-,TGCGCCAGCAGCCCCCGGCGGCCCGGCGGCAACGAGCAGTACTTC,CASSPRRPGGNEQYF
-,TRBV5-1,TRBJ1-1,TRBD1,TGCGCCAGCAGCTTGGCCCAGGGGGCCCCCGCTGAAGCTTTCTTT,CASSLAQGAPAEAFF
-,TRBV5-1,TRBJ2-7,TRBD2,TGCGCCAGCAGCTTGGCAGCGAGCGGGAGAGGGGTTACCTACGAGCAGTACTTC,CASSLAASGRGVTYEQYF
-,TRBV5-1,TRBJ2-1,TRBD1,TGCGCCAGCAGCTTGGAGCAGGACAGGGGATACAATGAGCAGTTCTTC,CASSLEQDRGYNEQFF
-,TRBV5-1,TRBJ2-1,-,TGCGCCAGCAGCTTGGCCCAGATTTCCTACAATGAGCAGTTCTTC,CASSLAQISYNEQFF
-,TRBV15,TRBJ2-7,TRBD2,TGTGCCACCAGCAGGGCCGGGGAGCGGGAGAGGGACGAGCAGTACTTC,CATSRAGERERDEQYF
once,TRBV18,TRBJ2-7,-,TGTGCCAGCAACTGGGGTGAAAACTACGAGCAGTACTTC,CASNWGENYEQYF
-,TRBV28,TRBJ2-1,-,TGTGCCAGCAACCTAGAGGGAAATGAGCAGTTCTTC,CASNLEGNEQFF
few,TRBV6-1,TRBJ1-2,TRBD1,TGTGCCAGCAGTGAAGGGGACAGCCTCTATGGCTACACCTTC,CASSEGDSLYGYTF
-,TRBV4-2,TRBJ1-6,-,TGTGCCAGCAGCCAAGGGGGGAATAATTCACCCCTCCACTTT,CASSQGGNNSPLHF
-,TRBV28,TRBJ1-1,-,TGTGCCAGCACTCCCGAAGGGCGGGGAAGGGGTGGGACTGAAGCTTTCTTT,CASTPEGRGRGGTEAFF
-,TRBV6-1,TRBJ1-2,-,TGTGCCAGCAGTGAACTGGGGGGTGGGATGGGTGGCTACACCTTC,CASSELGGGMGGYTF
-,TRBV4-3,TRBJ2-3,-,TGCGCCAGCAGCCAAGATCTAACGGGAGTTGCAGATACGCAGTATTTT,CASSQDLTGVADTQYF
many,TRBV5-1,TRBJ2-2,TRBD1,TGCGCCAGCAGCTCCGACAGGGCGCAGAACACCGGGGAGCTGTTTTTT,CASSSDRAQNTGELFF
once,TRBV21-1,TRBJ2-6,-,TGTGCCAAGACCTGGGGGGCTTATGGGGCCAACGTCCTGACTTTC,CAKTWGAYGANVLTF
-,TRBV7-9,TRBJ2-2,TRBD2,TGTGCCAGCACACCCGGGTCGGGAGGGCCGTTAAGGAACACCGGGGAGCTGTTTTTT,CASTPGSGGPLRNTGELFF
-,TRBV28,TRBJ1-3,-,TGTGCCAGCAACTATGTTAGGGGGAGAACTGGAAACACCATATATTTT,CASNYVRGRTGNTIYF
-,TRBV7-9,TRBJ1-2,-,TGTGCCAGCAGCCGTTCCCAGGGGCCTAACTATGGCTACACCTTC,CASSRSQGPNYGYTF
-,TRBV5-1,TRBJ2-6,-,TGCGCCAGCAGCTTGGAGGCGGGTTCCGGGGCCAACGTCCTGACTTTC,CASSLEAGSGANVLTF
-,TRBV18,TRBJ2-3,-,TGTGCCAGCTCACCAGACTCTAGCACAGATACGCAGTATTTT,CASSPDSSTDTQYF
-,TRBV7-2,TRBJ2-7,TRBD2,TGTGCCAGCAGGGGACTAGCGGGAGTCAAGTACTTC,CASRGLAGVKYF
-,TRBV7-2,TRBJ2-4,-,TGTGCCAGCAGCGCCAGCGGGACACTAGCCAAAAACATTCAGTACTTC,CASSASGTLAKNIQYF
-,TRBV30,TRBJ2-5,-,TGTGCCTGGAGTGTATGGGCTACTCAAGAAACCCAGTACTTC,CAWSVWATQETQYF
-,TRBV30,TRBJ1-1,-,TGTGCCTGGAGTGATCCGGGGTCCACTGAAGCTTTCTTT,CAWSDPGSTEAFF